The entry below describes one T cell receptor beta chain. In the original processing: Amplified reference gene primers provided the basis for estimating nucleated cell counts. TCRdb's copy holds only in-frame clones and misses some; the assay was immunoSEQ multiplex PCR. The V and J calls and clone size come from that table; D and trimming were worked out from the DNA. There are 210,000 or so clones in the sample; around 86% occur only once, and 4.5% to 5.5% lies in the top ten. This sample is part of a study of blood T cell repertoires in COVID-19. Study in general: Samples came from the United States, Italy and Spain, spanning acute and convalescent COVID-19. T cells, B-cell-depleted T cells, or PBMCs supplied cDNA or gDNA.

The V end was cut by 6 bases, the J end by 2 bases, with 20 bases between. This CDR3 has 17 residues. Looked up from germline, CDR1 is SGHVS and CDR2 is FNYEAQ. Source material: peripheral blood. The V gene is TRBV7-6, the J gene TRBJ1-5; D is perhaps TRBD1 (5 bases). The TCR comes from a human donor in a cohort sampled during active COVID-19. The CDR3 sequence is CASSKGGDGDGNQPQHF. The CDR3 nucleotides are TGTGCCAGCAGTAAAGGAGGGGACGGGGATGGCAATCAGCCCCAGCATTTT. The full variable domain, with the rest looked up from reference TRBV7-6 and TRBJ1-5, is GAGVSQSPRYKVTKRGQDVALRCDPISGHVSLYWYRQALGQGPEFLTYFNYEAQQDKSGLPNDRFSAERPEGSISTLTIQRTEQRDSAMYRCASSKGGDGDGNQPQHFGDGTRLSIL.